Listed here are 28 T cell receptor beta chains from one sample, sequenced in a study of cytomegalovirus exposure and HLA in healthy donors. It was with 60 Vbeta and 13 Jbeta primers that the PCR ran. Using immunoSEQ multiplex PCR, the repertoire was profiled, and TCRdb retains in-frame clones only, with some absent. The table lists some 200,000 clones, more than 80% of them singletons. The material sequenced was PBMCs. These receptors were taken from a boy younger than 18 in good health and CMV-seronegative.

Only one count was recorded for this clone. The chain employs TRBV28 and TRBJ2-7, with a possible D match to TRBD2 (5 bases). V was clipped by 6 bases and J by 3 bases, with 15 bases between them. Germline V gene lookup returns CDR1 MDHEN and CDR2 SYDVKM. CDR3 length equals 14 residues. The CDR3 here is CASSLGGRSYEQYF. CDR3 nucleotides: TGTGCCAGCAGCCTCGGCGGGCGGAGCTACGAGCAGTACTTC.

The chain has TRBV6-1 and TRBJ1-6; D is ambiguous. Between the trimmed V and J ends, which lost 6 bases and 0 bases, there was a span of 9 bases. There are 15 residues in the CDR3. The germline V gene encodes CDR1 MNHNS and CDR2 SASEGT. DNA for the CDR3: TGTGCCAGCAGGAAAGAGAGCTCCTATAATTCACCCCTCCACTTT. This codes for CASRKESSYNSPLHF.

This chain links TRBV18 with TRBJ1-2; 10 nucleotides align to TRBD1. The CDR3 spans 15 residues. Germline V CDR1 and CDR2: KGHSH, LQKENI. V shed 1 base, J shed 4 bases, and the junction held 3 bases outside the gene matches. The CDR3 coding sequence is TGTGCCAGCTCACCACGGGACAGGGGAATCTATGGCTACACCTTC. Residues: CASSPRDRGIYGYTF. Full variable domain (rest looked up from reference TRBV18 and TRBJ1-2): NAGVMQNPRHLVRRRGQEARLRCSPMKGHSHVYWYRQLPEEGLKFMVYLQKENIIDESGMPKERFSAEFPKEGPSILRIQQVVRGDSAAYFCASSPRDRGIYGYTFGSGTRLTVV.

The chain carries TRBV13 and TRBJ2-1; 8 bases are shared with TRBD2. This CDR3 has 15 amino acids. Germline-derived CDR1 and CDR2 are PRHDT and FYEKMQ (reference sequence). V lost 5 bases to trimming and J lost 0 bases; unmatched junction nucleotides: 3. Here the CDR3 reads CASSRGGSSYNEQFF. The CDR3 DNA reads TGTGCCAGCAGCCGGGGGGGGTCCTCCTACAATGAGCAGTTCTTC. Looking up the rest from reference TRBV13 and TRBJ2-1 gives the full variable domain: AAGVIQSPRHLIKEKRETATLKCYPIPRHDTVYWYQQGPGQDPQFLISFYEKMQSDKGSIPDRFSAQQFSDYHSELNMSSLELGDSALYFCASSRGGSSYNEQFFGPGTRLTVL.

This chain connects TRBV11-3 to TRBJ2-7; 9 bases line up with TRBD1. CDR1 and CDR2 (germline): SGHNT, YENEEA. CDR3 length: 14 amino acids. With 5 bases clipped from V and 7 bases from J, the junction kept 9 bases outside the gene matches. The CDR3 here is CASSGLRTGEEQYF. The CDR3 region has the DNA TGTGCCAGCAGCGGGCTCCGGACAGGGGAGGAGCAGTACTTC.

The V and J genes are TRBV5-1 and TRBJ1-2; TRBD1 matches 8 bases. This CDR3 contains 15 residues. Trimming at V came to 5 bases and at J to 2 bases, leaving 8 bases not matched to a gene. CDR1 and CDR2 from the germline V gene are SGHRS and YFSETQ. The CDR3 reads CASRRQGSLNYGYTF. CDR3 DNA: TGCGCCAGCAGAAGACAGGGGAGCCTCAACTATGGCTACACCTTC.

This clone was detected a few times. The V call is TRBV5-1, the J call TRBJ2-1; 9 bases agree with TRBD2. Losses at the gene ends were 7 bases for V and 7 bases for J; bases not matched to a gene: 12. The CDR3 has 15 amino acids. Germline CDR1 reads SGHRS; CDR2 reads YFSETQ. The CDR3 bases are TGCGCCAGCGCTCGGGGCGGGGGGGCAGTGAATGAGCAGTTCTTC. It is translated as CASARGGGAVNEQFF.

Comments on this clone: The sample carries other DNA sequences with the same CDR3. This chain joins TRBV5-1 and TRBJ2-3; 10 bases are a match to TRBD2. Per the germline V gene, CDR1 is SGHRS and CDR2 is YFSETQ. V shed 2 bases and J 1 base; nucleotides not matched to a gene: 1. This CDR3 has 15 amino acids. The CDR3 spells CASSFGLAGTDTQYF. The CDR3 nucleotides read TGCGCCAGCAGCTTCGGACTAGCGGGCACAGATACGCAGTATTTT.

This clone was counted between two and nine times. V gene TRBV7-2 combines with J gene TRBJ2-7; 7 nucleotides line up with TRBD1. The CDR3 contains 14 residues. Germline V lookup: CDR1 SGHTA, CDR2 FQGNSA. The junction had 12 bases not matched to a gene; V was cut back by 4 bases and J by 9 bases. This CDR3 is CASSYRGVGSAQYF. In nucleotides, the CDR3 is TGTGCCAGCAGCTACAGGGGTGTTGGGTCCGCGCAGTACTTC. Variable domain in full (rest from reference TRBV7-2 and TRBJ2-7): GAGVSQSPSNKVTEKGKDVELRCDPISGHTALYWYRQSLGQGLEFLIYFQGNSAPDKSGLPSDRFSAERTGGSVSTLTIQRTQQEDSAVYLCASSYRGVGSAQYFGPGTRLTVT.

The chain joins TRBV5-6 to TRBJ2-5; D possibly corresponds to TRBD2 (6 bases). The CDR3 covers 13 residues. Trimming shortened V by 4 bases and J by 9 bases, and 16 bases separated the two germline ends. Germline loops: CDR1 SGHDT, CDR2 YYEEEE. CDR3 DNA sequence: TGTGCCAGCAGCACCCGGGAGCCCAGGGCCCAGTACTTC. Its translation: CASSTREPRAQYF.

The CDR3 coding sequence is TGTGCCAGTAGTAGGACTAGCGGAGACTCCTACGAGCAGTACTTC. This encodes CASSRTSGDSYEQYF. The chain recombines TRBV19 with TRBJ2-7, with 10 bases lining up with TRBD2. V lost 4 bases, J lost 0 bases, and 3 bases stayed unmatched. Germline lookup yields CDR1 LNHDA and CDR2 SQIVND (reference sequence). The CDR3 sequence is 15 residues long.

The V call is TRBV2, the J call TRBJ1-1, with 7 bases identical to TRBD1. CDR3 length: 15 amino acids. From germline, CDR1 is SNHLY and CDR2 FYNNEI. The V gene end was trimmed by 5 bases and the J gene end by 0 bases; junction bases not matched to a gene: 6. The CDR3 bases are TGTGCCAGCAGTCTGGGACAGACCATGAACACTGAAGCTTTCTTT. Its translation: CASSLGQTMNTEAFF.

This chain connects TRBV30 to TRBJ1-1; the match to TRBD1 covers 10 bases. This CDR3 is built from 13 residues. Germline CDR1 is GTSNPN and CDR2 is SVGIG (reference sequence). V trimming: 5 bases; J trimming: 6 bases; junction bases outside the gene matches: 6. CDR3 region: CAWDRGREAEAFF. The CDR3 DNA reads as TGTGCCTGGGACAGGGGGCGCGAGGCTGAAGCTTTCTTT. Together with reference TRBV30 and TRBJ1-1, the CDR3 gives the full variable domain: SQTIHQWPATLVQPVGSPLSLECTVEGTSNPNLYWYRQAAGRGLQLLFYSVGIGQISSEVPQNLSASRPQDRQFILSSKKLLLSDSGFYLCAWDRGREAEAFFGQGTRLTVV.

This chain connects TRBV30 to TRBJ1-3; D gene uncertain. The germline V gene encodes CDR1 GTSNPN and CDR2 SVGIG (reference sequence). This CDR3 contains 15 residues. Trimming took 1 base from V and 2 from J, leaving 12 bases between them. The CDR3 here is CAWSGERVAGNTIYF. The CDR3 nucleotides read TGTGCCTGGAGTGGGGAGAGGGTTGCTGGAAACACCATATATTTT.

This chain links TRBV13 with TRBJ2-1; 7 bases are a match to TRBD1. The germline CDR1 and CDR2 sequences are PRHDT and FYEKMQ (reference sequence). With V trimmed by 5 bases and J by 6 bases, 13 bases remained unmatched. The CDR3 spans 16 residues. The CDR3 reads CASSQETGLKRNEQFF. The DNA of the CDR3 is TGTGCCAGCAGCCAAGAGACAGGGTTAAAGCGCAATGAGCAGTTCTTC.

This chain connects TRBV2 to TRBJ1-1; no clear D gene. V was trimmed by 4 bases and J by 8 bases, leaving 17 bases between them. Germline CDR1 is SNHLY and CDR2 is FYNNEI. This CDR3 contains 14 residues. The CDR3 sequence is CASSGQEGLGEAFF. CDR3 coding DNA: TGTGCCAGCAGTGGTCAGGAGGGTTTAGGAGAAGCTTTCTTT.

With regard to this clone: In the same sample, other DNA sequences code for this CDR3. The V and J genes are TRBV5-1 and TRBJ1-2, with D tentatively TRBD1 (6 bases). The CDR3 covers 13 residues. Germline CDR1 SGHRS, CDR2 YFSETQ. The V end lost 2 bases, the J end lost 3 bases, and 8 bases lay between the germline ends. CDR3 residues: CASSLGGDYGYTF. The DNA of the CDR3 is TGCGCCAGCAGCTTAGGGGGAGACTATGGCTACACCTTC. The whole variable domain, remainder taken from reference TRBV5-1 and TRBJ1-2, is KAGVTQTPRYLIKTRGQQVTLSCSPISGHRSVSWYQQTPGQGLQFLFEYFSETQRNKGNFPGRFSGRQFSNSRSEMNVSTLELGDSALYLCASSLGGDYGYTFGSGTRLTVV.

In regard to this clone: Additional DNA sequences in this sample encode the identical CDR3. The chain is built from TRBV30 and TRBJ1-2; D uncertain. The CDR3 has 11 residues. CDR1 is GTSNPN and CDR2 is SVGIG in the germline V gene (reference sequence). V was clipped by 0 bases and J by 7 bases, with 6 bases between them. The CDR3 here is CAWSVGGGYTF. The DNA of the CDR3 is TGTGCCTGGAGTGTTGGAGGTGGCTACACCTTC.

The chain couples TRBV4-1 to TRBJ1-2; the D gene is possibly TRBD1 (6 bases). CDR3 length: 16 amino acids. From germline, CDR1 is MGHRA and CDR2 YSYEKL. Trimming took off 1 base at V and 3 bases at J, with 15 bases between the two ends. CDR3 residues: CASSQVYHSGDYGYTF. The CDR3 DNA sequence: TGCGCCAGCAGCCAAGTGTATCATTCAGGGGACTATGGCTACACCTTC.

This chain uses TRBV5-4 with TRBJ1-2; 7 bases line up with TRBD1. Germline trimming cut 5 bases from V and 2 bases from J; bases unmatched to any gene: 6. Germline lookup yields CDR1 SGHNT and CDR2 YYREEE (reference sequence). The CDR3 sequence is 14 residues long. CDR3 amino acids: CASRPGTANYGYTF. The CDR3 coding sequence is TGTGCCAGCAGGCCCGGGACAGCAAACTATGGCTACACCTTC.

This clone was picked up a small number of times. The chain employs TRBV5-1 and TRBJ2-6; D call uncertain. CDR3 length equals 16 residues. CDR1 is SGHRS, CDR2 YFSETQ, per germline. Trimming stripped 0 bases from V and 0 bases from J, with 7 bases between. As DNA, the CDR3 is TGCGCCAGCAGCTTGGCGGCGGACTCTGGGGCCAACGTCCTGACTTTC. As protein: CASSLAADSGANVLTF. The whole variable domain, filled in from reference TRBV5-1 and TRBJ2-6, reads KAGVTQTPRYLIKTRGQQVTLSCSPISGHRSVSWYQQTPGQGLQFLFEYFSETQRNKGNFPGRFSGRQFSNSRSEMNVSTLELGDSALYLCASSLAADSGANVLTFGAGSRLTVL.

This sequence joins TRBV7-2 and TRBJ2-1, with 11 bases lining up with TRBD2. Germline CDR1 and CDR2: SGHTA and FQGNSA. This CDR3 has 17 amino acids. V was pared by 3 bases and J by 5 bases, with 9 bases of the junction left unmatched. The CDR3 sequence: CASSLSSGGAADNEQFF. Here the CDR3 DNA reads TGTGCCAGCAGCTTGAGTAGCGGGGGGGCCGCAGACAATGAGCAGTTCTTC.

The chain couples TRBV13 to TRBJ2-1, with D tentatively TRBD2 (5 bases). The CDR3 is 15 residues long. V lost 0 bases, J lost 5 bases, and 11 bases lay in between. The germline gives CDR1 PRHDT, CDR2 FYEKMQ (reference sequence). In DNA, the CDR3 is TGTGCCAGCAGCTTAGGACTAGTTCTCCACAATGAGCAGTTCTTC. Its translation is CASSLGLVLHNEQFF.

This clone showed up just a few times. The chain combines TRBV30 with TRBJ1-1; no firm D call. V lost 2 bases, J lost 0 bases, and 13 bases lay in between. The germline CDR1 and CDR2 sequences are GTSNPN and SVGIG (reference sequence). CDR3 length equals 15 residues. In DNA form, the CDR3 reads TGTGCCTGGAGTAGAGACACATTCATGAACACTGAAGCTTTCTTT. Its protein product is CAWSRDTFMNTEAFF.

The genes are TRBV11-2 and TRBJ2-3; 8 bases map to TRBD1. The trim removed 5 bases at V and 1 base at J, leaving 5 bases unmatched. The CDR3 is 15 residues long. In germline, CDR1 is SGHAT, CDR2 FQNNGV. In nucleotides, the CDR3 is TGTGCCAGCAGCCGCGTGACAGGGGGCACAGATACGCAGTATTTT. It is translated as CASSRVTGGTDTQYF. The variable domain in full, with the rest retrieved from reference TRBV11-2 and TRBJ2-3, is EAGVAQSPRYKIIEKRQSVAFWCNPISGHATLYWYQQILGQGPKLLIQFQNNGVVDDSQLPKDRFSAERLKGVDSTLKIQPAKLEDSAVYLCASSRVTGGTDTQYFGPGTRLTVL.

V usage is TRBV9 and J usage is TRBJ2-1; 9 bases agree with TRBD1. In germline, CDR1 is SGDLS, CDR2 YYNGEE. This CDR3 region has 14 residues. V lost 3 bases to trimming and J lost 5 bases; unmatched junction nucleotides: 3. The CDR3 DNA reads as TGTGCCAGCAGCGCCTGGGACAGGGACAATGAGCAGTTCTTC. Its protein product is CASSAWDRDNEQFF.

The V call is TRBV29-1, the J call TRBJ1-2; D not resolved. CDR1 is SQVTM, CDR2 ANQGSEA, per germline. The CDR3 runs 12 residues. V was pared by 5 bases and J by 6 bases, with 13 bases between. The CDR3 loop reads CSVQGWGDGYTF. In DNA, the CDR3 is TGCAGCGTTCAAGGATGGGGAGATGGCTACACCTTC.

V is TRBV30 and J is TRBJ1-4; 9 nucleotides agree with TRBD1. J was trimmed by 8 bases and V by 4 bases; bases with no gene match: 5. The CDR3 sequence is 13 residues long. Germline CDR1 reads GTSNPN; CDR2 reads SVGIG (reference sequence). For the CDR3, the DNA is TGTGCCTGGACCTGGACAGGGGAAGAAAAACTGTTTTTT. It translates to CAWTWTGEEKLFF.